This T cell receptor beta chain derives from a study of T-cell memory formation after mild COVID-19. Study-wide results and limits: CD4+ contracting clones were mainly CM and EM; CD8+ ones, EMRA.

TCRdb recomputed calls from the 5' RACE reads with MiXCR, one row per CDR3 protein. The data hold about 470,000 distinct CDR3 sequences, with approximately 23% observed a single time. The CDR3 spans 15 residues. V was cut by 1 base and J by 4 bases, with 11 bases left in between. The V gene's germline CDR1 is LGHNA and CDR2 YNFKEQ. With respect to this clonotype: The antigen remains undetermined.

The sequenced sample consisted of PBMCs or a T cell subset sorted from them (not recorded which). The clonotype was recovered from an adult woman who had mild COVID-19 (a few samples of this study predate the infection). Cell type and time point are not known. The rearrangement uses TRBV4-2 and TRBJ2-1, with D hard to call. CDR3 sequence: CASSQVNDPYNEQFF. Written as DNA, the CDR3 is TGTGCCAGCAGCCAAGTTAACGACCCTTACAATGAGCAGTTCTTC.